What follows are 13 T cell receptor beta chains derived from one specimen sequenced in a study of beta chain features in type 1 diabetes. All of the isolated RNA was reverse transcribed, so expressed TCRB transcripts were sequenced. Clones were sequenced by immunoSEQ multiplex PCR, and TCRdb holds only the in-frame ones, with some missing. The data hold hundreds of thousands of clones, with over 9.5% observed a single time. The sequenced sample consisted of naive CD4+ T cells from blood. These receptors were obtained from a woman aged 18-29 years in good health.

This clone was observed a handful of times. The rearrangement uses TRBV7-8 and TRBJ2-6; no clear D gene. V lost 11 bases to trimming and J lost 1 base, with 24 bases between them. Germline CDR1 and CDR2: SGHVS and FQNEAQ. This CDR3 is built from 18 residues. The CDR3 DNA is TGTGCCGTTCGTCTAGGCCGGTTTAAAAAATCTGGGGCCAACGTCCTGACTTTC. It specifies CAVRLGRFKKSGANVLTF.

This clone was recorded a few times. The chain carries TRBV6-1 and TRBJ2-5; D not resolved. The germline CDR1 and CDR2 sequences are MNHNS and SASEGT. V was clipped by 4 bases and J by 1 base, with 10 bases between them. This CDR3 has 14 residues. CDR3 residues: CASSGSVRQETQYF. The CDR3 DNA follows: TGTGCCAGCAGTGGGTCAGTACGCCAAGAGACCCAGTACTTC.

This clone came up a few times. The CDR3: CASSHRMSSYEQYV. The DNA for the CDR3 is TGTGCCAGCAGCCACCGGATGAGTTCATACGAGCAGTACGTC. The chain employs TRBV11-1 and TRBJ2-7; D not certain. Trimming took 5 bases from V and 4 from J, leaving 15 bases between them. The CDR3 is 14 amino acids. Germline assignment: CDR1 SGHAT and CDR2 FQDESV (reference sequence).

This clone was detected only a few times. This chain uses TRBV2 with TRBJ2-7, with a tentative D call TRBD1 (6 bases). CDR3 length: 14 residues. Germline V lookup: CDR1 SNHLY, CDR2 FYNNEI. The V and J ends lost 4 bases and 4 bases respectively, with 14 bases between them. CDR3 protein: CASSARRGGYEQYF. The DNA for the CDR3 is TGTGCCAGCAGTGCTCGCAGGGGTGGTTACGAGCAGTACTTC.

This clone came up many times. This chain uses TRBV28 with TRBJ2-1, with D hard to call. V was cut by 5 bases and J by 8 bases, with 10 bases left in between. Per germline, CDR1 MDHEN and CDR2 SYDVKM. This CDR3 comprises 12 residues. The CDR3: CASSVLLYEQFF. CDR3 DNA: TGTGCCAGCAGTGTCCTCTTATATGAGCAGTTCTTC.

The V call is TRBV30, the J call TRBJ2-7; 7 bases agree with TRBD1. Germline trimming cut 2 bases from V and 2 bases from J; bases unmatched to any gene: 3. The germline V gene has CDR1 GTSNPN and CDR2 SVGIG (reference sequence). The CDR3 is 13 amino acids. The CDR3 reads CAWSRDRAYEQYF. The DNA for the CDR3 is TGTGCCTGGAGTCGGGACAGAGCCTACGAGCAGTACTTC. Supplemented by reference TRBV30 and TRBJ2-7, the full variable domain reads SQTIHQWPATLVQPVGSPLSLECTVEGTSNPNLYWYRQAAGRGLQLLFYSVGIGQISSEVPQNLSASRPQDRQFILSSKKLLLSDSGFYLCAWSRDRAYEQYFGPGTRLTVT.

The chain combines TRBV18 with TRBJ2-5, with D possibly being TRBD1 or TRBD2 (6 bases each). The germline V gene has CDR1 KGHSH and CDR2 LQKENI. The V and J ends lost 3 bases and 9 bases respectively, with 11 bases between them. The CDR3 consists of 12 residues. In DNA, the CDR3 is TGTGCCAGCTCACCCGCAGGGGAGGCCCAGTACTTC. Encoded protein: CASSPAGEAQYF.

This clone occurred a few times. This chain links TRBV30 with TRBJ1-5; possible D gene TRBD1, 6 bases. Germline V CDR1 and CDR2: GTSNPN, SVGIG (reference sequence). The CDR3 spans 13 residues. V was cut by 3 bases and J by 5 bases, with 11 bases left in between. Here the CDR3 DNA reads TGTGCCTGGAGAGGGGCAGGGGATCAGCCCCAGCATTTT. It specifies CAWRGAGDQPQHF.

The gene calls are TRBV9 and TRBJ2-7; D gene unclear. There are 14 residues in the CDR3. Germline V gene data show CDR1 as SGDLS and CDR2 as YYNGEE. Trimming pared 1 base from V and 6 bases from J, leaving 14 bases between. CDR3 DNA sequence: TGTGCCAGCAGCGTAACGAGAGCCTCGGGCGAGCAGTACTTC. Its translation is CASSVTRASGEQYF.

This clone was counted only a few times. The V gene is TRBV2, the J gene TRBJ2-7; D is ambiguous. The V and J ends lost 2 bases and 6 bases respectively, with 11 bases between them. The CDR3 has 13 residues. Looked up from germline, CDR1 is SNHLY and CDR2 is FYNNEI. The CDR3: CASSETRVPEQYV. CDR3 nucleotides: TGTGCCAGCAGTGAAACAAGAGTACCCGAGCAGTACGTC.

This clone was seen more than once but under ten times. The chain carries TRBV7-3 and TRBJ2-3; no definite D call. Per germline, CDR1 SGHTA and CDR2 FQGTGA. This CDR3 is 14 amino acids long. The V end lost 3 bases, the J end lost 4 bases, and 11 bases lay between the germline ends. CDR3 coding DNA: TGTGCCAGCAGCTTTCAAGTGAGCGCAGATACGCAGTATTTT. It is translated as CASSFQVSADTQYF.

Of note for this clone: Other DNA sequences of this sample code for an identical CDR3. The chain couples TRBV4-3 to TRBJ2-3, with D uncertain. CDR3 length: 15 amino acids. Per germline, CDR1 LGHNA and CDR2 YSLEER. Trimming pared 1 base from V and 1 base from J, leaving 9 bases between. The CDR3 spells CASSQAARGTDTQYF. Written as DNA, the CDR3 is TGCGCCAGCAGCCAAGCCGCGCGCGGCACAGATACGCAGTATTTT.

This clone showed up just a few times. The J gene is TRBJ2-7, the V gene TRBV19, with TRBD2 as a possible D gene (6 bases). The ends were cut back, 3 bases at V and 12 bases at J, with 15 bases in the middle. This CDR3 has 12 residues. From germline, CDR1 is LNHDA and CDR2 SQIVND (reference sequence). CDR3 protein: CASSMGEAPLYF. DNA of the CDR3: TGTGCCAGTAGTATGGGGGAGGCCCCCCTGTACTTC.